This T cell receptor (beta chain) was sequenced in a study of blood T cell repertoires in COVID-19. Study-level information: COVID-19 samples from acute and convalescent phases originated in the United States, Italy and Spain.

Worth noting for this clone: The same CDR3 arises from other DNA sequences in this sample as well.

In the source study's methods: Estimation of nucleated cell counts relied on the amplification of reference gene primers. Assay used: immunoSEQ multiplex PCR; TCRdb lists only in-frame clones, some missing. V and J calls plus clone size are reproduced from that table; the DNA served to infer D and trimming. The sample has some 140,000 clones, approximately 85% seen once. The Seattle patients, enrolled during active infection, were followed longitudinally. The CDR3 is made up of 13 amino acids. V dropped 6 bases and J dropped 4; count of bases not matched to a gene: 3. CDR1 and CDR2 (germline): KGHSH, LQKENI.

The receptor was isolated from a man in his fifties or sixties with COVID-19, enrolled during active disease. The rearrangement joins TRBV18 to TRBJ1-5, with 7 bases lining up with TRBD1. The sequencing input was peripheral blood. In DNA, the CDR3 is TGTGCCAGCTCCCCCAGGGGGAATCAGCCCCAGCATTTT. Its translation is CASSPRGNQPQHF.